This TCR beta chain was sequenced during a study of T cell repertoires and HLA-DP antigens. The primer mix covered 54 TRBV segments and 13 TRBJ segments. Clones were read by immunoSEQ multiplex PCR, and TCRdb kept only the in-frame ones, dropping some. The data show about 73,000 clones, about 80% seen once. Findings of the study overall: The CD4+ repertoire was not split into naive and memory. Antigen presentation used HeLa cells, with total CD4+ cells responding. Against one allele, clones undetected before culture averaged approximately 35%; against the other, approximately 51%.

CDR3 length: 14 amino acids. Trimming removed 1 base from V and 2 bases from J, with 8 bases in between. Per the germline V gene, CDR1 is LGHNA and CDR2 is YSLEER. Note on this clone: Its antigen is undetermined.

The chain employs TRBV4-3 and TRBJ1-2; tentative D call: TRBD1 (5 bases). Sequencing used CD4+ T cells from PBMCs. The origin of this receptor is a man aged 55 to 70 in good health and CMV-seronegative. The CDR3 protein is CASSQGGGNYGYTF. CDR3 in DNA: TGCGCCAGCAGCCAAGGTGGGGGAAACTATGGCTACACCTTC.